These T cell receptor beta chains were read from a single sample in a study of OX40 agonist ivuxolimab in advanced cancers. Assay: immunoSEQ multiplex PCR; the TCRdb copy retains only in-frame clones and omits some. The sample has about 80,000 clones, over 85% seen once. This material consisted of CD4+ or CD8+ T cells sorted from blood, taken in a trial of the OX40 agonist ivuxolimab. Every receptor here comes from an adult with an advanced solid tumor such as melanoma, head and neck, liver or kidney cancer. Each CDR3 is given with its conserved first and last residue. The D gene is left open where the match is weak. Clone size is stated in some rows and not others, as once, few, many or a class when expanded.

>-|TRBJ2-7|-|TRBV27
TGTGCCAGCAGTTTGAAGGGGGTCGCCTACGAGCAGTACTTC
CASSLKGVAYEQYF
>-|TRBJ2-7|-|TRBV6-6
TGTGCCAGCAGTTACTCGCCGAGGGGGGGGTACGAGCAGTACTTC
CASSYSPRGGYEQYF
>-|TRBJ2-1|-|TRBV18
TGTGCCAGCTCACCACCTGCGGGAAGGGGGTACTACAATGAGCAGTTCTTC
CASSPPAGRGYYNEQFF
>TRBD1|TRBJ2-7|-|TRBV28
TGTGCCAGCAGTTCTCCGGGACAGGGGGGCTACGAGCAGTACTTC
CASSSPGQGGYEQYF
>-|TRBJ2-7|-|TRBV28
TGTGCCAGCAAACGGGACGGATGGTCAGACGAGCAGTACTTC
CASKRDGWSDEQYF
>-|TRBJ1-2|-|TRBV6-5
TGTGCCAGCAGTTACGGCGGGGTAGGCTACACCTTC
CASSYGGVGYTF
>-|TRBJ2-3|-|TRBV9
TGTGCCAGCAGCGTTTACTCCCGAATTACAGATACGCAGTATTTT
CASSVYSRITDTQYF
>-|TRBJ1-2|-|TRBV6-6
TGTGCCAGCAGTCTTAACTATGGCTACACCTTC
CASSLNYGYTF
>TRBD2|TRBJ2-2|-|TRBV7-8
TGTGCCAGCAGCTTAGGACTAGCGGGTCACACCGGGGAGCTGTTTTTT
CASSLGLAGHTGELFF
>TRBD1|TRBJ1-2|-|TRBV6-5
TGTGCCAGCAGTTACACAGGGGCCCAAAACTATGGCTACACCTTC
CASSYTGAQNYGYTF
>-|TRBJ2-3|-|TRBV25-1
TGTGCCAGCAGCGGGGTCCTCGCTACGGATACGCAGTATTTT
CASSGVLATDTQYF
>TRBD1|TRBJ2-2|-|TRBV7-7
TGTGCTAGCAGCTTATTACAGGGGGCAGTCGGGGAGCTGTTTTTT
CASSLLQGAVGELFF
>TRBD1|TRBJ2-7|-|TRBV9
TGTGCCAGCAGCAAGAGGGGGACAGGGGCCTCCTACGAGCAGTACTTC
CASSKRGTGASYEQYF
>-|TRBJ2-5|once|TRBV18
TGTGCCAGCTCACCCAGTATAGGGGATTCGGAGACCCAGTACTTC
CASSPSIGDSETQYF
>-|TRBJ1-5|-|TRBV15
TGTGCCACCAGCAGAGATCGGGCGGCGGGCAATCAGCCCCAGCATTTT
CATSRDRAAGNQPQHF
>-|TRBJ2-5|-|TRBV18
TGTGCCAGCTCACCTCGTCAGGGGTGGGTAGGAGAGACCCAGTACTTC
CASSPRQGWVGETQYF
>-|TRBJ2-5|once|TRBV5-1
TGCGCCAGCAGCTTAATTGTTAAAGAGACCCAGTACTTC
CASSLIVKETQYF
>TRBD1|TRBJ1-5|-|TRBV6-6
TGTGCCAGCAGCCAGGGGGCTCTGAGCAATCAGCCCCAGCATTTT
CASSQGALSNQPQHF
>TRBD2|TRBJ2-1|-|TRBV7-2
TGTGCCAGCAGTCCGACTAGCGGAGGCTCCTACAATGAGCAGTTCTTC
CASSPTSGGSYNEQFF
>-|TRBJ1-1|once|TRBV6-5
TGTGCCAGCAGTTACGGGCGGGGCACTGAAGCTTTCTTT
CASSYGRGTEAFF
>TRBD1|TRBJ2-5|once|TRBV19
TGTGCCAGTAGTATCGGGGTGACAGGGACGGAGACCCAGTACTTC
CASSIGVTGTETQYF
>-|TRBJ2-3|once|TRBV7-3
TGTGCCAGCAGCTTACGTGCACATGGCACAGATACGCAGTATTTT
CASSLRAHGTDTQYF
>-|TRBJ2-7|-|TRBV21-1
TGTGCCAGCAGTAATACCAGCGGGAGGGCCCCCTACGAGCAGTACTTC
CASSNTSGRAPYEQYF
>-|TRBJ1-3|-|TRBV7-9
TGTGCCAGCATTCCACGGGGAAACACCATATATTTT
CASIPRGNTIYF
>-|TRBJ2-2|-|TRBV28
TGTGCCAGCACAGTGCAGGTAGCGAACACCGGGGAGCTGTTTTTT
CASTVQVANTGELFF
>TRBD1|TRBJ2-7|-|TRBV9
TGTGCCAGCAGCCCGCGACAGGGGTTGGAGTACGAGCAGTACTTC
CASSPRQGLEYEQYF
>-|TRBJ1-5|few|TRBV18
TGTGCCAGCTCAGCGTCCACTATAAATAGCAATCAGCCCCAGCATTTT
CASSASTINSNQPQHF